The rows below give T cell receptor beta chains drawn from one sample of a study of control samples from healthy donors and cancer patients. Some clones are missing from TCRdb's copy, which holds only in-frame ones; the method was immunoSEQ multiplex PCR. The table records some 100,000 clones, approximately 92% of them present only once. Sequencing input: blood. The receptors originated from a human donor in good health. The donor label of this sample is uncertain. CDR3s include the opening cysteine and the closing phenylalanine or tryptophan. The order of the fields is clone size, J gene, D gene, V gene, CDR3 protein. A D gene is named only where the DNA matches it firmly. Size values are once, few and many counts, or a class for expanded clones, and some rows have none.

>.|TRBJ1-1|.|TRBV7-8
CASSPSRRQSNTEAFF
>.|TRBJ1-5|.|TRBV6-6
CASSYSEVPGPQHF
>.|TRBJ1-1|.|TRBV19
CASSIGWPPEAFF
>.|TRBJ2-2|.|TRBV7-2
CASSTLDTGELFF
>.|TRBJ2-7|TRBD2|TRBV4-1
CASSRSGDSYEQYF
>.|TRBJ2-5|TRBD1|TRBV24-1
CATSDWGQGAVETQYF
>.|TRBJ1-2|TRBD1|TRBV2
CASSDRTGRSYGYTF
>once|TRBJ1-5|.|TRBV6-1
CASSESLGSQPQHF
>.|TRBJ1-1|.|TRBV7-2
CASSSRGGNTEAFF
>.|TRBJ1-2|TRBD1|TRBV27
CASSSNRGQGYTF
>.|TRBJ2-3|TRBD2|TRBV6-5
CASRRSGGAADTQYF
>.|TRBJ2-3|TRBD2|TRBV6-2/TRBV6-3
CASSYPAGGPDTQYF
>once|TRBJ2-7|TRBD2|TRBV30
CARGGAGRYEQYF
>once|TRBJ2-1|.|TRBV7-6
CASSLTSGSYSYNEQFF
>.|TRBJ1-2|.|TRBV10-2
CASRTADYGYTF
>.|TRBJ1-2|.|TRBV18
CASSPGGIVNYGYTF
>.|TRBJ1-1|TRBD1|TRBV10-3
CAIRATGENTEAFF
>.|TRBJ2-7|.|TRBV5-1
CASSVDTSSYEQYF
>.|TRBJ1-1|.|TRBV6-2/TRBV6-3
CASSYSSRNTEAFF
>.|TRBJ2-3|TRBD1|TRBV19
CASSIDLRGRTDTQYF